Following are 27 T cell receptor beta chains from one sample sequenced in a study of T cell responses to AZD1222 COVID-19 vaccine. The method was immunoSEQ multiplex PCR; TCRdb's version includes in-frame clones alone and lacks a portion of them. The sample shows some 120,000 clones, approximately 91% of them seen only once. The sample was peripheral blood, taken 28 days after the second AZD1222 dose. These receptors were collected from an adult who received the AZD1222 COVID-19 vaccine.

The V call is TRBV6-1, the J call TRBJ2-1, with D uncertain. Germline V CDR1 and CDR2: MNHNS, SASEGT. The CDR3 has 15 amino acids. Between the trimmed V and J ends, which lost 3 bases and 10 bases, there was a span of 19 bases. In DNA, the CDR3 is TGTGCCAGCAGTGATGGGCCGAACCCTTTGAACGAGCAGTTCTTC. Translating gives CASSDGPNPLNEQFF.

V gene TRBV6-1 combines with J gene TRBJ2-7; D may be TRBD2 (6 bases). Germline loops: CDR1 MNHNS, CDR2 SASEGT. Trimming stripped 1 base from V and 6 bases from J, with 19 bases between. CDR3 length equals 16 residues. The CDR3 coding sequence is TGTGCCAGCAGTGAAGAAGGTGCGGGGCCCTTTGGCGAGCAGTACTTC. This translates into CASSEEGAGPFGEQYF.

The chain has TRBV2 and TRBJ1-1; 7 bases map to TRBD1. CDR1 SNHLY and CDR2 FYNNEI come from the germline V gene. J was trimmed by 2 bases and V by 7 bases; bases with no gene match: 10. CDR3 size: 15 residues. CDR3 sequence: CASTGVTGANTEAFF. For the CDR3, the DNA is TGTGCCAGCACTGGAGTCACAGGGGCCAACACTGAAGCTTTCTTT.

This clone was recorded a few times. The chain couples TRBV2 to TRBJ1-6; TRBD1 aligns across 7 bases. This CDR3 is built from 16 residues. The germline V gene encodes CDR1 SNHLY and CDR2 FYNNEI. Losses at the gene ends were 2 bases for V and 6 bases for J; bases not matched to a gene: 7. This CDR3 is CASSEWPDRLNSPLHF. CDR3 bases: TGTGCCAGCAGTGAATGGCCGGACAGGCTTAATTCACCCCTCCACTTT. Using reference TRBV2 and TRBJ1-6 for the parts outside the CDR3, the full variable domain is EPEVTQTPSHQVTQMGQEVILRCVPISNHLYFYWYRQILGQKVEFLVSFYNNEISEKSEIFDDQFSVERPDGSNFTLKIRSTKLEDSAMYFCASSEWPDRLNSPLHFGNGTRLTVT.

As DNA, the CDR3 is TGTGCCAGCAGCGACGTAGGTAGGGAAGTATATGGCTACACCTTC. Translating it yields CASSDVGREVYGYTF. The chain carries TRBV3-1 (or the pseudogene TRBV3-2) and TRBJ1-2; D uncertain. V dropped 5 bases and J dropped 5 bases, with 18 bases sitting between them. The CDR3 is made up of 15 amino acids. Germline V lookup: CDR1 LGHDT, CDR2 YNNKEL (reference sequence).

The rearrangement uses TRBV11-3 and TRBJ2-7; 7 bases are a match to TRBD1. CDR3 length equals 14 residues. Looked up from germline, CDR1 is SGHNT and CDR2 is YENEEA. V gave up 5 bases and J gave up 6 bases; unmatched junction bases: 10. The CDR3, as DNA: TGTGCCAGCAGCCACACAGGGGTGGGAATCGAGCAGTACTTC. As protein: CASSHTGVGIEQYF.

The chain employs TRBV15 and TRBJ2-5; possibly TRBD2 for D (5 bases). CDR3 length equals 13 residues. The germline gives CDR1 LNHNV, CDR2 YYDKDF (reference sequence). V lost 4 bases and J lost 0, with 6 bases in between. The CDR3 spells CATSKRNQETQYF. CDR3 coding DNA: TGTGCCACCAGCAAGCGGAACCAAGAGACCCAGTACTTC.

This clone was seen a few times. The V and J genes are TRBV7-9 and TRBJ1-5; no reliable D call. The V end lost 1 base, the J end lost 3 bases, and 7 bases lay between the germline ends. Per the germline V gene, CDR1 is SEHNR and CDR2 is FQNEAQ (reference sequence). The CDR3 is made up of 14 amino acids. The CDR3 reads CASSLDSYNQPQHF. In nucleotides, the CDR3 is TGTGCCAGCAGCTTAGACAGCTACAATCAGCCCCAGCATTTT.

This clone occurred once. The rearrangement uses TRBV11-1 and TRBJ2-7; tentatively, D is TRBD1 (6 bases). CDR3 size: 14 residues. Germline loops: CDR1 SGHAT, CDR2 FQDESV (reference sequence). V lost 3 bases, J lost 3 bases, and 12 bases lay in between. The CDR3 here is CASSFQRTDYEQYF. CDR3 sequence (DNA): TGTGCCAGCAGCTTTCAACGGACAGACTACGAGCAGTACTTC.

The rearrangement uses TRBV3-1 (or the pseudogene TRBV3-2) and TRBJ2-7; perhaps TRBD1 as D (5 bases). Trimming left V 1 base short and J 2 bases short, with 15 bases between. The CDR3 loop spans 16 amino acids. CDR1 LGHDT and CDR2 YNNKEL come from the germline V gene (reference sequence). The CDR3 here is CASSQGVATGPYEQYF. The CDR3 DNA is TGTGCCAGCAGCCAAGGCGTAGCAACAGGACCCTACGAGCAGTACTTC.

The V call is TRBV10-3, the J call TRBJ2-2; 8 nucleotides line up with TRBD2. The trim removed 4 bases at V and 0 bases at J, leaving 4 bases unmatched. The CDR3 totals 16 residues. Germline CDR1 and CDR2: ENHRY and SYGVKD. The CDR3 is CAISGGGSSNTGELFF. The CDR3 DNA reads as TGTGCCATCAGTGGCGGGGGGAGCTCGAACACCGGGGAGCTGTTTTTT.

The V gene is TRBV7-2, the J gene TRBJ2-7, with TRBD2 matching over 13 bases. The CDR3 contains 17 residues. After removal of 1 base from V and 3 bases from J, the junction contained 6 bases not matched to a gene. Germline CDR1 and CDR2: SGHTA and FQGNSA. CDR3 protein: CASSLDPGLAGNYEQYF. The CDR3 DNA is TGTGCCAGCAGCTTAGACCCGGGACTAGCGGGGAACTACGAGCAGTACTTC.

This chain joins TRBV7-9 and TRBJ1-4, with D unclear. V lost 7 bases, J lost 3 bases, and 9 bases lay in between. The CDR3 consists of 13 residues. In germline, CDR1 is SEHNR, CDR2 FQNEAQ (reference sequence). The CDR3 DNA reads TGTGCCAGCAATGGGAAGCCTAATGAAAAACTGTTTTTT. This encodes CASNGKPNEKLFF.

In nucleotides, the CDR3 is TGTGCCAGCAGTGACTATCCCGATCAGCCCCAGCATTTT. Amino acids: CASSDYPDQPQHF. V gene TRBV2 combines with J gene TRBJ1-5; D is ambiguous. The CDR3 is 13 amino acids. Germline CDR1 and CDR2: SNHLY and FYNNEI. V lost 3 bases and J lost 5, with 8 bases in between.

This chain uses TRBV5-1 with TRBJ2-3, with unresolved D. The V end was cut by 4 bases, the J end by 0 bases, with 6 bases between. Looked up from germline, CDR1 is SGHRS and CDR2 is YFSETQ. There are 13 residues in the CDR3. Written as DNA, the CDR3 is TGCGCCAGCAGCCCGACTAGCACAGATACGCAGTATTTT. Translated, it gives CASSPTSTDTQYF.

This chain uses TRBV5-1 with TRBJ1-2; D unclear. Per germline, CDR1 SGHRS and CDR2 YFSETQ. The ends were cut back, 0 bases at V and 6 bases at J, with 9 bases in the middle. The CDR3 runs to 13 residues. The CDR3: CASSLGGENGYTF. In DNA, the CDR3 is TGCGCCAGCAGCTTGGGAGGCGAGAATGGCTACACCTTC.

The J gene is TRBJ1-1, the V gene TRBV19; D call uncertain. The CDR3 runs to 14 residues. The germline CDR1 and CDR2 sequences are LNHDA and SQIVND (reference sequence). V lost 6 bases and J lost 6, with 17 bases in between. In DNA, the CDR3 is TGTGCCAGTAGAGTGGACTCTTCGGTCGCTGAAGCTTTCTTT. Translation: CASRVDSSVAEAFF.

V is TRBV5-1 and J is TRBJ2-1; TRBD2 matches at 10 bases. In germline, CDR1 is SGHRS, CDR2 YFSETQ. V lost 4 bases to trimming and J lost 9 bases; unmatched junction nucleotides: 7. There are 14 residues in the CDR3. In DNA form, the CDR3 reads TGCGCCAGCAGCGAAGGAGCGGGAGGGGCTGAGCAGTTCTTC. Encoded protein: CASSEGAGGAEQFF.

The chain joins TRBV10-3 to TRBJ1-5; 9 bases align to TRBD1. CDR1 and CDR2 from the germline V gene are ENHRY and SYGVKD. The length of the CDR3 is 14 residues. Unmatched junction bases numbered 10, after V lost 10 bases and J lost 6 bases. The CDR3 reads CATEGQGEGQPQHF. CDR3 nucleotide sequence: TGTGCCACCGAGGGACAGGGAGAAGGTCAGCCCCAGCATTTT.

The chain recombines TRBV2 with TRBJ1-1, with TRBD1 matching over 8 bases. The CDR3 runs 14 residues. In germline, CDR1 is SNHLY, CDR2 FYNNEI. V shed 6 bases and J 3 bases; nucleotides not matched to a gene: 6. CDR3 nucleotide sequence: TGTGCCAGCAGCGTCGAACAGGGGGACACTGAAGCTTTCTTT. Translating gives CASSVEQGDTEAFF.

This chain joins TRBV7-2 and TRBJ1-2; possibly TRBD1 for D (6 bases). The CDR3 loop spans 15 amino acids. V was pared by 4 bases and J by 5 bases, with 17 bases between. Germline CDR1 SGHTA, CDR2 FQGNSA. The CDR3, as DNA: TGTGCCAGCAGCTCCCGGGACACCGTTTTTTATGGCTACACCTTC. Translating it yields CASSSRDTVFYGYTF. The full variable domain, in which reference TRBV7-2 and TRBJ1-2 provide the parts outside the CDR3, is GAGVSQSPSNKVTEKGKDVELRCDPISGHTALYWYRQSLGQGLEFLIYFQGNSAPDKSGLPSDRFSAERTGGSVSTLTIQRTQQEDSAVYLCASSSRDTVFYGYTFGSGTRLTVV.

The rearrangement uses TRBV6-5 and TRBJ1-6; D is possibly TRBD1 (6 bases). Germline V gene lookup returns CDR1 MNHEY and CDR2 SVGAGI. The CDR3 has 15 amino acids. Trimming stripped 3 bases from V and 6 bases from J, with 12 bases between. In DNA form, the CDR3 reads TGTGCCAGCAGTTATTCATGGACAGCTAATTCACCCCTCCACTTT. Encoded protein: CASSYSWTANSPLHF.

The chain recombines TRBV6-1 with TRBJ1-3; the D is unclear. Per germline, CDR1 MNHNS and CDR2 SASEGT. CDR3 size: 14 residues. The V and J ends lost 2 bases and 0 bases respectively, with 5 bases between them. CDR3 loop: CASSENFSGNTIYF. The CDR3 nucleotides are TGTGCCAGCAGTGAAAACTTCTCTGGAAACACCATATATTTT.

Only one count was recorded for this clone. This chain joins TRBV5-6 and TRBJ2-1; possible D gene TRBD2, 5 bases. The CDR3 contains 15 residues. CDR1 is SGHDT, CDR2 YYEEEE, per germline. Trimming removed 4 bases from V and 0 bases from J, with 11 bases in between. CDR3 loop: CASSAGVRSYNEQFF. DNA of the CDR3: TGTGCCAGCAGCGCCGGGGTTCGCTCCTACAATGAGCAGTTCTTC.

The gene calls are TRBV4-3 and TRBJ2-7, with 7 bases identical to TRBD1. From germline, CDR1 is LGHNA and CDR2 YSLEER. The trim removed 2 bases at V and 0 bases at J, leaving 16 bases unmatched. The length of the CDR3 is 19 residues. The CDR3 sequence is CASSQLSDSEGASSYEQYF. DNA of the CDR3: TGCGCCAGCAGCCAACTTTCCGATTCCGAGGGGGCCAGCTCCTACGAGCAGTACTTC.

The chain is built from TRBV3-1 (or the pseudogene TRBV3-2) and TRBJ2-7, with 12 bases identical to TRBD1. The CDR3 is 15 residues long. The germline CDR1 and CDR2 sequences are LGHDT and YNNKEL (reference sequence). V shed 1 base and J 5 bases; nucleotides not matched to a gene: 3. In DNA form, the CDR3 reads TGTGCCAGCAGCCAAGCCGGGACAGGGGGCCACGAGCAGTACTTC. Its protein is CASSQAGTGGHEQYF.

J is TRBJ2-1 and V is TRBV18; TRBD1 agrees at 8 bases. The CDR3 runs to 15 residues. The J segment lost 7 bases and the V segment lost 5 bases, leaving 10 bases of the junction unmatched. Germline assignment: CDR1 KGHSH and CDR2 LQKENI. CDR3 in DNA: TGTGCCAGCTCAGGGAGCCAAACAGGGGGGAATGAGCAGTTCTTC. It translates to CASSGSQTGGNEQFF.